The 22 T cell receptor beta chains listed next were all sequenced from one sample in a study of read filtering for tumor transcriptome and immune sequencing. From approximately 430 ng of RNA, a library with molecular barcoded alpha/delta and beta/gamma adaptors was made. One entry per CDR3 protein, called by TCRdb with MiXCR from the reads. The table has fewer than 30,000 distinct CDR3 sequences, roughly 14% seen once. Sequences were obtained from a population of CD138-negative cells sorted from bone marrow. Receptor source: a donor at least 40 years old with multiple myeloma.

This clonotype was observed a handful of times. Just one base apart from a much larger clone, this may be a read error. The chain is built from TRBV4-2 and TRBJ2-7, with D perhaps TRBD1 or TRBD2 (5 bases each). Per the germline V gene, CDR1 is LGHNA and CDR2 is YNFKEQ. The ends were cut back, 4 bases at V and 0 bases at J, with 16 bases in the middle. This CDR3 comprises 16 residues. The CDR3 DNA reads as TGTGCCAGCAGCCGAGAATGGGGCGCGGGCTCCTACGAGCAGTACTTC. Translation: CASSREWGAGSYEQYF.

This clonotype showed up many times. The CDR3 sequence: CASSQLAGPYNEQFF. CDR3 nucleotide sequence: TGTGCCAGCAGCCAACTAGCGGGACCATACAATGAGCAGTTCTTC. V usage is TRBV6-5 and J usage is TRBJ2-1, with 10 positions matching TRBD2. V gave up 6 bases and J gave up 4 bases; unmatched junction bases: 6. CDR1 is MNHEY, CDR2 SVGAGI, per germline. The CDR3 runs 15 residues.

This clonotype was counted at least ten times. The chain links TRBV7-2 to TRBJ2-5; the match to TRBD2 covers 13 bases. With V trimmed by 2 bases and J by 5 bases, 5 bases remained unmatched. The CDR3 contains 16 residues. CDR1 and CDR2 from the germline V gene are SGHTA and FQGNSA. CDR3 sequence (DNA): TGTGCCAGCAGCTTATCTGGACTAGCGGGAGCGGAGACCCAGTACTTC. It encodes CASSLSGLAGAETQYF.

This clonotype was recorded many times. The V gene is TRBV30, the J gene TRBJ2-7, with D perhaps given as TRBD1 or TRBD2 (7 bases each). Germline V gene sequence: CDR1 GTSNPN, CDR2 SVGIG (reference sequence). Trimming took 3 bases from V and 3 from J, leaving 15 bases between them. This CDR3 is 14 amino acids long. CDR3 in DNA: TGTGCCTGGAGCCAGCGGGGACAGAGCTACGAGCAGTACTTC. The encoded protein is CAWSQRGQSYEQYF. The variable domain in full, completed from reference TRBV30 and TRBJ2-7, reads SQTIHQWPATLVQPVGSPLSLECTVEGTSNPNLYWYRQAAGRGLQLLFYSVGIGQISSEVPQNLSASRPQDRQFILSSKKLLLSDSGFYLCAWSQRGQSYEQYFGPGTRLTVT.

This clonotype was detected only a few times. This may stem from a read error, because a much larger clone lies one nucleotide away. V and J are TRBV20-1 and TRBJ1-1; D gene unclear. The CDR3 runs 13 residues. Germline assignment: CDR1 DFQATT and CDR2 SNEGSKA (reference sequence). CDR3 protein: CSVRPLGNAEAFF. Here the CDR3 DNA reads TGCAGTGTTCGACCTTTGGGGAACGCTGAAGCTTTCTTT.

This clonotype showed up many times. This sequence joins TRBV6-1 and TRBJ2-3, with 9 bases lining up with TRBD1. CDR3 length: 15 amino acids. V lost 4 bases, J lost 1 base, and 3 bases stayed unmatched. Germline V gene lookup returns CDR1 MNHNS and CDR2 SASEGT. The CDR3 spells CASSVQGAGTDTQYF. CDR3 bases: TGTGCCAGCAGTGTACAGGGGGCAGGCACAGATACGCAGTATTTT.

This clonotype was seen at least ten times. The chain links TRBV7-9 to TRBJ2-7; 7 bases match TRBD2. The CDR3 has 14 amino acids. V gave up 0 bases and J gave up 2 bases; unmatched junction bases: 1. CDR1 and CDR2 (germline): SEHNR, FQNEAQ (reference sequence). CDR3 sequence (DNA): TGTGCCAGCAGCTTAGCGGGAGGGCCCTACGAGCAGTACTTC. Its translation is CASSLAGGPYEQYF.

This clonotype was observed at least ten times. The germline gene is not matched at one end of the junction; a read error may be the cause. The J gene is TRBJ2-1, the V gene TRBV3-1, with 9 nucleotides matching TRBD1. The germline V gene encodes CDR1 LGHDT and CDR2 YNNKEL (reference sequence). The CDR3 has 16 amino acids. The CDR3 protein is CASSQYDRGGYNGQFF. The CDR3 DNA is TGTGCCAGCAGCCAATACGACAGGGGGGGCTACAATGGGCAGTTCTTC.

Remarks on this clonotype: One end of the junction does not line up with germline, which may come from a read error. The J gene is TRBJ2-1, the V gene TRBV7-6; D is ambiguous. CDR3 length: 16 amino acids. The germline V gene encodes CDR1 SGHVS and CDR2 FNYEAQ. The CDR3 spells CASSLGVPIEYNEQFF. For the CDR3, the DNA is TGTGCCAGTAGCTTAGGAGTGCCGATCGAATACAATGAGCAGTTCTTC. The full variable domain, completed using reference TRBV7-6 and TRBJ2-1, is GAGVSQSPRYKVTKRGQDVALRCDPISGHVSLYWYRQALGQGPEFLTYFNYEAQQDKSGLPNDRFSAERPEGSISTLTIQRTEQRDSAMYRCASSLGVPIEYNEQFFGPGTRLTVL.

This clonotype was counted many times. The rearrangement uses TRBV5-1 and TRBJ2-2, with 7 bases matching TRBD1. CDR3 length: 13 residues. V dropped 3 bases and J dropped 5; count of bases not matched to a gene: 1. Germline CDR1 is SGHRS and CDR2 is YFSETQ. CDR3 region: CASSSGQTGELFF. CDR3 coding DNA: TGCGCCAGCAGCTCGGGACAGACCGGGGAGCTGTTTTTT.

This clonotype came up many times. The rearrangement links TRBV19 to TRBJ2-5; 7 bases match TRBD1. In germline, CDR1 is LNHDA, CDR2 SQIVND (reference sequence). This CDR3 spans 14 amino acids. V trimming: 6 bases; J trimming: 2 bases; junction bases outside the gene matches: 6. The CDR3 protein is CASRRTGQQETQYF. The CDR3 DNA sequence: TGTGCCAGTAGAAGAACGGGACAGCAAGAGACCCAGTACTTC.

This clonotype was found many times. The chain couples TRBV15 to TRBJ1-4; TRBD1 is a possible D gene (6 bases). CDR3 size: 16 residues. V lost 3 bases, J lost 6 bases, and 17 bases lay in between. Germline V gives CDR1 LNHNV, CDR2 YYDKDF (reference sequence). CDR3 residues: CATSSDEGGFDEKLFF. CDR3 DNA sequence: TGTGCCACCAGCAGTGACGAGGGGGGATTCGATGAAAAACTGTTTTTT.

The table lists this clonotype with a count of one. One base away lies a much larger clone, so this may be a sequencing read error. The rearrangement uses TRBV20-1 and TRBJ2-1; no reliable D call. The CDR3 runs 12 residues. Germline CDR1 and CDR2: DFQATT and SNEGSKA (reference sequence). V gave up 5 bases and J gave up 6 bases, with 11 bases separating them. CDR3 in amino acids: CSAPTESNEQFF. The CDR3 coding sequence is TGCAGTGCTCCGACTGAGTCCAATGAGCAGTTCTTC.

The sample holds many counts of this clonotype. J is TRBJ2-7 and V is TRBV24-1, with D maybe TRBD1 (5 bases). V lost 6 bases, J lost 6 bases, and 14 bases lay in between. The V gene's germline CDR1 is KGHDR and CDR2 SFDVKD. This CDR3 is built from 13 residues. The CDR3 reads CATSFQGSAEQYF. In DNA, the CDR3 is TGTGCCACCAGTTTCCAGGGATCCGCCGAGCAGTACTTC.

This clonotype was detected ten times or more. CDR3 sequence (DNA): TGCAGTGCTAGAGAGAGACAGGGGTTGAATCAGCCCCAGCATTTT. Protein sequence: CSARERQGLNQPQHF. The chain couples TRBV20-1 to TRBJ1-5; 8 bases match TRBD1. The V gene end was trimmed by 0 bases and the J gene end by 4 bases; junction bases not matched to a gene: 5. Germline V gene data show CDR1 as DFQATT and CDR2 as SNEGSKA (reference sequence). The CDR3 runs to 15 residues.

This clonotype was seen a few times. The rearrangement uses TRBV7-2 and TRBJ2-3; maybe TRBD2 (5 bases). Deletions cut 3 bases from V and 2 bases from J, with 6 bases between. The germline V gene has CDR1 SGHTA and CDR2 FQGNSA. This CDR3 has 13 residues. As DNA, the CDR3 is TGTGCCAGCAGCTTCGGGATCACAGATACGCAGTATTTT. This encodes CASSFGITDTQYF. Full variable domain (missing parts from reference TRBV7-2 and TRBJ2-3): GAGVSQSPSNKVTEKGKDVELRCDPISGHTALYWYRQSLGQGLEFLIYFQGNSAPDKSGLPSDRFSAERTGGSVSTLTIQRTQQEDSAVYLCASSFGITDTQYFGPGTRLTVL.

The V gene is TRBV28, the J gene TRBJ1-1; TRBD1 matches 8 bases. The CDR3 sequence is 14 residues long. V was pared by 7 bases and J by 8 bases, with 12 bases of the junction left unmatched. The germline CDR1 and CDR2 sequences are MDHEN and SYDVKM. The DNA for the CDR3 is TGTGCCAGCACCTATTCGACAGGGGACGCCGAAGCTTTCTTT. It encodes CASTYSTGDAEAFF.

As regards this clonotype: At one end the junction does not follow the germline gene, possibly because of a read error. The chain employs TRBV3-1 and TRBJ2-1; D ambiguous. Germline lookup yields CDR1 LGHDT and CDR2 YNNKEL (reference sequence). The CDR3 totals 11 residues. The CDR3 is CASSNRNGQFF. CDR3 DNA: TGTGCCAGCAGCAACAGAAATGGGCAGTTCTTC.

This clonotype was counted at least ten times. The chain has TRBV13 and TRBJ2-2, with a tentative D call TRBD2 (6 bases). The CDR3 contains 15 residues. V lost 3 bases and J 0 bases, leaving 8 bases between the germline ends. CDR1 PRHDT and CDR2 FYEKMQ come from the germline V gene (reference sequence). CDR3 DNA: TGTGCCAGCAGCTTGGAGGGACCGAACACCGGGGAGCTGTTTTTT. It specifies CASSLEGPNTGELFF.

This clonotype was seen ten or more times. The chain carries TRBV7-9 and TRBJ2-2, with D perhaps TRBD2 (5 bases). Germline V lookup: CDR1 SEHNR, CDR2 FQNEAQ (reference sequence). The V and J ends lost 7 bases and 4 bases respectively, with 16 bases between them. The CDR3 contains 15 residues. CDR3 sequence reads: CASIPPSLGTGELFF. The CDR3 DNA follows: TGTGCCAGCATCCCTCCTAGCCTCGGCACCGGGGAGCTGTTTTTT.

On this clonotype: The junction differs from germline at one of its ends, possibly a read error. The chain is built from TRBV2 and TRBJ1-1; D uncertain. The CDR3 runs to 13 residues. The germline gives CDR1 SNHLY, CDR2 FYNNEI. The CDR3 spells CASRSEMSTEAVF. CDR3 in DNA: TGTGCCAGCAGGTCTGAGATGAGCACTGAAGCTGTCTTT.

This clonotype was picked up many times. The rearrangement uses TRBV6-2 or TRBV6-3 and TRBJ2-5; unclear D gene. V was trimmed by 1 base and J by 3 bases, leaving 6 bases between them. The CDR3 has 13 residues. Germline loops: CDR1 MNHEY, CDR2 SVGEGT. In nucleotides, the CDR3 is TGTGCCAGCAGTTACTTGATAAAAGAGACCCAGTACTTC. It codes for CASSYLIKETQYF.